This T cell receptor (beta chain) is from a study of T cells in Graves' hyperthyroidism and ophthalmopathy. TCR beta CDR3 region amplification was performed from RNA transcripts. The study used the HTBI primer set for a first-round RT-PCR of the TCR CDR3. TCRdb reprocessed the multiplex PCR reads via MiXCR and lists one record per CDR3 protein. The sample gives under 350,000 distinct CDR3 sequences, roughly 13% of which show up once; 30% to 40% is in the top ten. Disease lasting under 3 months, a NOSPECS grade of at least 4, and a Clinical Activity Score of at least 3 were features of the ophthalmopathy patients. Uncontrolled infection, other autoimmune disease, pregnancy or lactation barred patients from enrollment. Germline lookup yields CDR1 MDHEN and CDR2 SYDVKM. The CDR3 contains 14 residues. Deletions cut 5 bases from V and 6 bases from J, with 16 bases between. This clonotype was detected ten times or more.

This TCR was sampled from a woman in her thirties or forties with Graves' ophthalmopathy. The rearrangement links TRBV28 to TRBJ1-2, with D tentatively TRBD1 (5 bases). Sequenced sample: blood. CDR3 in amino acids: CASSGTGRFNGYTF. The CDR3, as DNA: TGTGCCAGCAGTGGGACGGGGCGCTTCAATGGCTACACCTTC.